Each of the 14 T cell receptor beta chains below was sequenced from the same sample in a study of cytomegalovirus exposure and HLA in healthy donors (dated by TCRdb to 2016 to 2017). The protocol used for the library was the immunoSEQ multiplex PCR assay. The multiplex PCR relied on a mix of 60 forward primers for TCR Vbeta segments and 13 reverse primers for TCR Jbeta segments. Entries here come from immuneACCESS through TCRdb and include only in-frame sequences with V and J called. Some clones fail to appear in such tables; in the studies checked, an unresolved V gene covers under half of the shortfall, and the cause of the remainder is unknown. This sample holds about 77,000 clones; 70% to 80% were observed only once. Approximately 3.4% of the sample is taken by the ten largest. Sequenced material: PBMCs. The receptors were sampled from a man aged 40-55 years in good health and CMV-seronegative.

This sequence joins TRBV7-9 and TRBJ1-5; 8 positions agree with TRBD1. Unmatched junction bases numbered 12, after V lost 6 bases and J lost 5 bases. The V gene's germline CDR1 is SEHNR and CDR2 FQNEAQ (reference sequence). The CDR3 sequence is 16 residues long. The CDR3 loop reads CASSDPQGAQDQPQHF. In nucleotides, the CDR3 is TGTGCCAGCAGTGACCCGCAGGGGGCGCAGGATCAGCCCCAGCATTTT. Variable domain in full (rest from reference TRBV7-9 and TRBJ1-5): DTGVSQNPRHKITKRGQNVTFRCDPISEHNRLYWYRQTLGQGPEFLTYFQNEAQLEKSRLLSDRFSAERPKGSFSTLEIQRTEQGDSAMYLCASSDPQGAQDQPQHFGDGTRLSIL.

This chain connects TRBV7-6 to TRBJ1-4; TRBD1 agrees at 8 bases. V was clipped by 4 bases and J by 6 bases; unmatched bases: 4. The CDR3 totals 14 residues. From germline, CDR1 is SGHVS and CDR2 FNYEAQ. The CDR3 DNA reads TGTGCCAGCAGCTCCGGGACAGGTTATGAAAAACTGTTTTTT. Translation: CASSSGTGYEKLFF.

The CDR3 bases are TGTGCCTGGAGTGTAGGGACAGGGCCCTACGAGCAGTACTTC. Translating gives CAWSVGTGPYEQYF. This chain connects TRBV30 to TRBJ2-7, with TRBD1 matching over 9 bases. CDR3 length: 14 residues. Germline-derived CDR1 and CDR2 are GTSNPN and SVGIG (reference sequence). Germline trimming cut 0 bases from V and 2 bases from J; bases unmatched to any gene: 2.

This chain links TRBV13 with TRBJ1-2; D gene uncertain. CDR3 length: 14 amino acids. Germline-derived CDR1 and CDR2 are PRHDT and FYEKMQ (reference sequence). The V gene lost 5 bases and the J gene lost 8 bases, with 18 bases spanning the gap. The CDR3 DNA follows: TGTGCCAGCAGCGAGGGCCCCTCACCCCGGGGCTACACCTTC. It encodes CASSEGPSPRGYTF.

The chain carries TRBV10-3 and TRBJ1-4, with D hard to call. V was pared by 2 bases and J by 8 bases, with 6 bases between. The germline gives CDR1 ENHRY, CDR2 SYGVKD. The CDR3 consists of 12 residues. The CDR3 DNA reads TGTGCCATCAGTGAGGAGGGCGAAAAACTGTTTTTT. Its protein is CAISEEGEKLFF.

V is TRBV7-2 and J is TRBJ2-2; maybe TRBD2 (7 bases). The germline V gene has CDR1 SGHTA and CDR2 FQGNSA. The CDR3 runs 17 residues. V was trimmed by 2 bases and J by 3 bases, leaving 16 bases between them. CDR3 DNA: TGTGCCAGCAGCTTAAAAGACGGGGGGCGGCACACCGGGGAGCTGTTTTTT. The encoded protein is CASSLKDGGRHTGELFF.

The chain's CDR3 is CASTVSGGAPGELFF. For the CDR3, the DNA is TGTGCCAGCACCGTTAGCGGGGGGGCCCCCGGGGAGCTGTTTTTT. The chain employs TRBV7-3 and TRBJ2-2; 11 bases line up with TRBD2. The CDR3 runs 15 residues. Losses at the gene ends were 7 bases for V and 6 bases for J; bases not matched to a gene: 7. Germline CDR1 SGHTA, CDR2 FQGTGA.

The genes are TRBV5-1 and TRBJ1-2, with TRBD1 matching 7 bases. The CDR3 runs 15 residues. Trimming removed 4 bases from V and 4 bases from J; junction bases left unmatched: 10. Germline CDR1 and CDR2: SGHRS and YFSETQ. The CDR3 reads CASSPTGTASYGYTF. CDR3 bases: TGCGCCAGCAGCCCAACCGGGACAGCAAGCTATGGCTACACCTTC.

DNA of the CDR3: TGCGCCAGCAGCCAAGGGGCCTCGTTGAAACCCCTCCACTTT. Protein: CASSQGASLKPLHF. V and J are TRBV4-3 and TRBJ1-6; D call uncertain. This CDR3 comprises 14 residues. Trimming took off 1 base at V and 12 bases at J, with 13 bases between the two ends. In germline, CDR1 is LGHNA, CDR2 YSLEER.

The DNA of the CDR3 is TGTGCCAGCAGCTGGCTTGAAAATCAGCCCCAGCATTTT. This encodes CASSWLENQPQHF. The V gene is TRBV7-9, the J gene TRBJ1-5; no reliable D call. V was clipped by 4 bases and J by 4 bases, with 8 bases between them. Germline CDR1 reads SEHNR; CDR2 reads FQNEAQ (reference sequence). The CDR3 has 13 residues. The entire variable domain, with the rest obtained from reference TRBV7-9 and TRBJ1-5, is as follows: DTGVSQNPRHKITKRGQNVTFRCDPISEHNRLYWYRQTLGQGPEFLTYFQNEAQLEKSRLLSDRFSAERPKGSFSTLEIQRTEQGDSAMYLCASSWLENQPQHFGDGTRLSIL.

CDR3 amino acids: CASSLEGLNYNEQFF. The CDR3 DNA follows: TGCGCCAGCAGCTTGGAGGGACTGAACTACAATGAGCAGTTCTTC. The chain recombines TRBV5-1 with TRBJ2-1; D may be TRBD2 (6 bases). Germline lookup yields CDR1 SGHRS and CDR2 YFSETQ. V lost 0 bases, J lost 3 bases, and 10 bases lay in between. This CDR3 has 15 residues.

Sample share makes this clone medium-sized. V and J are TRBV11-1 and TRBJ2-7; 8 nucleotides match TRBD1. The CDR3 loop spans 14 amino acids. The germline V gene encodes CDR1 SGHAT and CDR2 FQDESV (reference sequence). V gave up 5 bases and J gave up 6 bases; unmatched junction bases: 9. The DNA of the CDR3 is TGTGCCAGCAGCCCGGGACAGGATGTAAGCGAGCAGTACTTC. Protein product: CASSPGQDVSEQYF. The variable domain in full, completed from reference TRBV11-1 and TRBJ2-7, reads EAEVAQSPRYKITEKSQAVAFWCDPISGHATLYWYRQILGQGPELLVQFQDESVVDDSQLPKDRFSAERLKGVDSTLKIQPAELGDSAMYLCASSPGQDVSEQYFGPGTRLTVT.

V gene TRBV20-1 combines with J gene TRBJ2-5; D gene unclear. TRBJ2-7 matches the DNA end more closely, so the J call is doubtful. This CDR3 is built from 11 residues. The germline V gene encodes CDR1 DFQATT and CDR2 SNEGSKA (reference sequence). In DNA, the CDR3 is TGCAGTGCTAGATTCACTTACGAGCAGTACTTC. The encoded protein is CSARFTYEQYF.

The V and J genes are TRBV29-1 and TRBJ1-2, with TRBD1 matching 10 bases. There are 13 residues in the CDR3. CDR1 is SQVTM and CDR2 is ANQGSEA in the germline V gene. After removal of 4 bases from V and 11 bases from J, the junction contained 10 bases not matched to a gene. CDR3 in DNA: TGCAGCGTTGGCGGGACAGGGGAGGTTGTGTACACCTTC. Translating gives CSVGGTGEVVYTF.